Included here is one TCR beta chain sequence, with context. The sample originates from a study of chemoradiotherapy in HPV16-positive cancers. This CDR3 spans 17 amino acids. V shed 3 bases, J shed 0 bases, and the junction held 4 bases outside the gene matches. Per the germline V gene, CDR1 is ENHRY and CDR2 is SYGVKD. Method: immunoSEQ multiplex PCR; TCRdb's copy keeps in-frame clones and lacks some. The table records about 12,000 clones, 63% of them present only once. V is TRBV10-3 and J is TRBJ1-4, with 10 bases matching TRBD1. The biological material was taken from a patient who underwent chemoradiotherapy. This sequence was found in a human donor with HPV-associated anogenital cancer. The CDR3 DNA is TGTGCCATCAGTGACTCGGGACAGGGGTCAACTAATGAAAAACTGTTTTTT. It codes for CAISDSGQGSTNEKLFF.